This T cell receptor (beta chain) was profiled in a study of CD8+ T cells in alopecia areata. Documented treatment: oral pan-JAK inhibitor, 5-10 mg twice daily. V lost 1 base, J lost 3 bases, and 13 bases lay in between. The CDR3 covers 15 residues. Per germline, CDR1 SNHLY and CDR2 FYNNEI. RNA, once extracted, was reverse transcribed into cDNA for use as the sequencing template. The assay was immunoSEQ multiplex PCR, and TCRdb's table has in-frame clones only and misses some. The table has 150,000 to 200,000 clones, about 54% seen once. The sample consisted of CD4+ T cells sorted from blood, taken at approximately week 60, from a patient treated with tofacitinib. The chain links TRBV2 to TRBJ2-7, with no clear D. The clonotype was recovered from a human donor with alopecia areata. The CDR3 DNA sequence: TGTGCCAGCAGTGAAGGATCCGGGCTATTCTACGAGCAGTACTTC. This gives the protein CASSEGSGLFYEQYF.